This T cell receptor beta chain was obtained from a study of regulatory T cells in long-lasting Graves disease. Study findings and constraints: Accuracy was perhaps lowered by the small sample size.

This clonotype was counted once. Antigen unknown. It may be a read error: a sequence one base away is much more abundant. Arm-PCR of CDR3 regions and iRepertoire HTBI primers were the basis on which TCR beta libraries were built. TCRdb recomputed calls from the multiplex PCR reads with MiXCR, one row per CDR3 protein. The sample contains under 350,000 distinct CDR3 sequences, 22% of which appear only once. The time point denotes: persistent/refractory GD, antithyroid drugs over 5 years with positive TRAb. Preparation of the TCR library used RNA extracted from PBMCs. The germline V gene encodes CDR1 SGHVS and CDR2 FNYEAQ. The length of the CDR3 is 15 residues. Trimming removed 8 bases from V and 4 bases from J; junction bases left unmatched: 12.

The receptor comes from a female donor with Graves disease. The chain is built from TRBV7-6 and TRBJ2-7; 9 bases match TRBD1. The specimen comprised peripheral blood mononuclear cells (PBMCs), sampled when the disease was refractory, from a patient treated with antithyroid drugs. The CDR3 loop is CASGVLPGQGYEQYF. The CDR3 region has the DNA TGTGCCAGCGGCGTACTCCCGGGACAGGGATACGAGCAGTACTTC.